The 12 T cell receptor beta chains presented below share a single source sample, sequenced in a study of blood T cell repertoires in COVID-19 (dated by TCRdb to 2019 to 2021). The library was made by the immunoSEQ multiplex PCR assay. What TCRdb holds here is the immuneACCESS table cut down to in-frame rearrangements. Part of the clones is not present; checked against another copy, under half of the missing clones reflect an unresolved V gene, and the others are unexplained. In all, the sample holds about 220,000 clones, and roughly 89% of those were seen once. Jointly, the top ten make up less than 4.5% of the sample. Sequenced material: PBMCs or T cells enriched from blood (not recorded which). These receptors all come from a woman aged 40 to 49 with acute COVID-19.

V and J are TRBV2 and TRBJ2-1, with 7 positions matching TRBD1. This CDR3 region has 13 residues. CDR1 and CDR2 (germline): SNHLY, FYNNEI. Trimming took 6 bases from V and 3 from J; bases not matched to a gene: 2. The CDR3 DNA is TGTGCCAGCAGGGACAGGTACTACAATGAGCAGTTCTTC. It codes for CASRDRYYNEQFF.

The rearrangement links TRBV19 to TRBJ2-3; TRBD2 aligns across 10 bases. V shed 2 bases and J 10 bases; nucleotides not matched to a gene: 12. CDR1 LNHDA and CDR2 SQIVND come from the germline V gene (reference sequence). The CDR3 extends over 16 amino acids. The chain's CDR3 is CASSISALAGTQAQYF. CDR3 DNA sequence: TGTGCCAGTAGTATATCGGCACTAGCGGGGACCCAGGCGCAGTATTTT.

This sequence joins TRBV19 and TRBJ1-6, with unresolved D. CDR1 and CDR2 (germline): LNHDA, SQIVND (reference sequence). V dropped 5 bases and J dropped 7 bases, with 12 bases sitting between them. The CDR3 is made up of 14 amino acids. The CDR3 loop reads CASSRRPGNSPLHF. The CDR3 DNA reads as TGTGCCAGTAGTCGACGACCCGGGAATTCACCCCTCCACTTT.

This chain links TRBV12-3 or TRBV12-4 with TRBJ1-1, with TRBD1 as a possible D gene (6 bases). The CDR3 sequence is 11 residues long. V gave up 6 bases and J gave up 4 bases, with 6 bases separating them. The CDR3 coding sequence is TGTGCCAGCAGGGACAGCACTGAAGCTTTCTTT. Translated, it gives CASRDSTEAFF.

The chain recombines TRBV6-2 or TRBV6-3 with TRBJ1-2; 7 positions agree with TRBD1. V shed 0 bases and J 6 bases; nucleotides not matched to a gene: 7. Germline-derived CDR1 and CDR2 are MNHEY and SVGEGT. CDR3 length equals 15 residues. Here the CDR3 reads CASSYSPDRADGYTF. CDR3 bases: TGTGCCAGCAGTTACTCACCAGACAGGGCAGATGGCTACACCTTC.

The chain employs TRBV5-1 and TRBJ1-1; D is unresolved. Germline CDR1 and CDR2: SGHRS and YFSETQ. The ends were cut back, 4 bases at V and 1 base at J, with 14 bases in the middle. The CDR3 loop spans 15 amino acids. The CDR3 loop reads CASSPSGLRNTEAFF. CDR3 DNA: TGCGCCAGCAGCCCCTCTGGGCTTAGGAACACTGAAGCTTTCTTT.

This clone was picked up one time. The chain recombines TRBV7-8 with TRBJ1-2, with 9 bases fitting TRBD1. V shed 5 bases, J shed 1 base, and the junction held 2 bases outside the gene matches. Per germline, CDR1 SGHVS and CDR2 FQNEAQ. This CDR3 contains 14 residues. The CDR3 reads CASSPDRGNYGYTF. In nucleotides, the CDR3 is TGTGCCAGCAGCCCGGACAGGGGTAACTATGGCTACACCTTC.

The table lists this clone with many counts. The identical CDR3 is also encoded by other nucleotide sequences in the sample. V and J are TRBV7-8 and TRBJ1-1; 7 bases line up with TRBD1. The germline CDR1 and CDR2 sequences are SGHVS and FQNEAQ. V trimming: 5 bases; J trimming: 1 base; junction bases outside the gene matches: 4. The CDR3 spans 14 residues. The CDR3 is CASSRRTGNTEAFF. CDR3 DNA sequence: TGTGCCAGCAGCCGGAGGACAGGGAACACTGAAGCTTTCTTT.

The chain is built from TRBV18 and TRBJ1-4; TRBD1 matches 7 bases. CDR3 size: 15 residues. After removal of 3 bases from V and 8 bases from J, the junction contained 9 bases not matched to a gene. Per the germline V gene, CDR1 is KGHSH and CDR2 is LQKENI. CDR3 loop: CASSPPSGGGEKLFF. DNA of the CDR3: TGTGCCAGCTCACCCCCCTCAGGGGGTGGCGAAAAACTGTTTTTT.

This rearrangement joins TRBV5-1 to TRBJ2-6; maybe TRBD1 (6 bases). V was cut by 3 bases and J by 2 bases, with 9 bases left in between. CDR1 is SGHRS, CDR2 YFSETQ, per germline. The CDR3 sequence is 15 residues long. The CDR3 loop reads CASSSTGTGANVLTF. CDR3 nucleotide sequence: TGCGCCAGCAGCTCTACAGGGACTGGGGCCAACGTCCTGACTTTC.

The chain combines TRBV19 with TRBJ2-2; D not resolved. This CDR3 region has 15 residues. Trimming took 5 bases from V and 5 from J, leaving 15 bases between them. Germline CDR1 is LNHDA and CDR2 is SQIVND (reference sequence). The CDR3 loop is CASSRQAARTGELFF. CDR3 nucleotide sequence: TGTGCCAGTAGTCGCCAGGCAGCTCGTACCGGGGAGCTGTTTTTT.

This rearrangement joins TRBV5-4 to TRBJ2-1; the match to TRBD1 covers 10 bases. The V and J ends lost 3 bases and 6 bases, in that order; junction bases with no gene match: 6. This CDR3 is built from 15 residues. Germline assignment: CDR1 SGHNT and CDR2 YYREEE (reference sequence). This CDR3 is CASSSTGGNLNEQFF. DNA of the CDR3: TGTGCCAGCAGCTCGACAGGGGGCAATCTCAATGAGCAGTTCTTC.